This passage covers 24 T cell receptor beta chains from one sample sequenced in a study of neurological immune-mediated disorders (dated by TCRdb to the late 2010s). To prepare the library, 5' RACE was applied. TCRdb shows the sequencer as Illumina HiSeq 2500. The public reads were reanalyzed by TCRdb: fastp trimming at Q25, MiXCR alignment, in-frame beta chains only. Duplicate CDR3 protein sequences are folded into a single record with the most common DNA and genes. This sample comprises 17,000 or so distinct CDR3 sequences, under 35% of them detected only once. The ten biggest clones cover around a third of the sample. Sequenced input: PBMCs. These receptors were taken from a man in his forties or fifties with HTLV-1-associated myelopathy (HAM/TSP).

There are a few counts of this clonotype. The chain has TRBV4-3 and TRBJ1-1, with unresolved D. The CDR3 length is 14 residues. Per germline, CDR1 LGHNA and CDR2 YSLEER. The V end lost 2 bases, the J end lost 8 bases, and 15 bases lay between the germline ends. In nucleotides, the CDR3 is TGCGCCAGCAGCCAAACCCGCTGGGCGACAGAAGCTTTCTTT. Protein sequence: CASSQTRWATEAFF.

Here the CDR3 reads CAITAGANTGELFF. In nucleotides, the CDR3 is TGTGCCATCACGGCGGGGGCGAACACCGGGGAGCTGTTTTTT. V usage is TRBV10-3 and J usage is TRBJ2-2; 7 positions agree with TRBD2. The CDR3 has 14 residues. V lost 7 bases, J lost 0 bases, and 2 bases stayed unmatched. The germline CDR1 and CDR2 sequences are ENHRY and SYGVKD.

This sequence joins TRBV12-3 or TRBV12-4 and TRBJ2-3; 14 nucleotides line up with TRBD2. This CDR3 has 17 residues. J lost 2 bases, V lost 5 bases, and 6 bases had no gene match. This chain's CDR3 is CASSPGTSGGTTDTQYF. DNA for the CDR3: TGTGCCAGCAGTCCAGGGACTAGCGGGGGAACCACAGATACGCAGTATTTT.

This clonotype was counted between two and nine times. The genes are TRBV4-2 and TRBJ2-5, with a possible D match to TRBD2 (7 bases). The V and J ends lost 4 bases and 2 bases respectively, with 14 bases between them. The CDR3 covers 15 residues. CDR1 and CDR2 (germline): LGHNA, YNFKEQ. The CDR3 region is CASSLFRGGQETQYF. For the CDR3, the DNA is TGTGCCAGCAGCCTGTTTAGGGGGGGGCAAGAGACCCAGTACTTC.

This clonotype has only a few counts. J is TRBJ1-1 and V is TRBV4-3, with D possibly matching TRBD1 (6 bases). The V end was cut by 0 bases, the J end by 0 bases, with 8 bases between. The CDR3 is 15 residues long. Germline loops: CDR1 LGHNA, CDR2 YSLEER. The CDR3 is CASSQEGAMNTEAFF. DNA for the CDR3: TGCGCCAGCAGCCAAGAGGGGGCCATGAACACTGAAGCTTTCTTT.

The chain joins TRBV20-1 to TRBJ2-1; 12 bases are a match to TRBD2. The length of the CDR3 is 15 residues. V shed 2 bases and J 7 bases; nucleotides not matched to a gene: 6. Germline V lookup: CDR1 DFQATT, CDR2 SNEGSKA (reference sequence). The CDR3 loop is CSARLAGGPRNEQFF. As DNA, the CDR3 is TGCAGTGCTAGACTAGCGGGAGGGCCGAGGAATGAGCAGTTCTTC.

J is TRBJ2-1 and V is TRBV20-1, with D uncertain. The germline CDR1 and CDR2 sequences are DFQATT and SNEGSKA (reference sequence). V was clipped by 6 bases and J by 3 bases, with 3 bases between them. The CDR3 is made up of 10 amino acids. CDR3 in amino acids: CSANYNEQFF. CDR3 nucleotide sequence: TGCAGTGCCAACTACAATGAGCAGTTCTTC.

This clonotype was seen only once. This chain connects TRBV20-1 to TRBJ1-6, with TRBD1 as a possible D gene (5 bases). Germline CDR1 DFQATT, CDR2 SNEGSKA (reference sequence). The ends were cut back, 1 base at V and 1 base at J, with 11 bases in the middle. This CDR3 is 16 amino acids long. CDR3: CSARASQGSYNSPLHF. CDR3 DNA: TGCAGTGCTAGAGCGTCCCAGGGTTCCTATAATTCACCCCTCCACTTT.

The chain is built from TRBV12-3 or TRBV12-4 and TRBJ2-1; 10 bases agree with TRBD1. V lost 5 bases to trimming and J lost 5 bases; unmatched junction nucleotides: 6. This CDR3 contains 15 residues. CDR3 in amino acids: CASSPRDRGNNEQFF. DNA of the CDR3: TGTGCCAGCAGTCCAAGGGACAGGGGAAACAATGAGCAGTTCTTC.

This clonotype appeared a few times. V usage is TRBV2 and J usage is TRBJ1-5; 8 nucleotides line up with TRBD1. V was clipped by 2 bases and J by 4 bases; unmatched bases: 1. Germline-derived CDR1 and CDR2 are SNHLY and FYNNEI. This CDR3 is 14 amino acids long. The CDR3 DNA is TGTGCCAGCAGTGAACGGGACAGGAATCAGCCCCAGCATTTT. Amino acids: CASSERDRNQPQHF. The full variable domain, its missing parts supplied by reference TRBV2 and TRBJ1-5, is EPEVTQTPSHQVTQMGQEVILRCVPISNHLYFYWYRQILGQKVEFLVSFYNNEISEKSEIFDDQFSVERPDGSNFTLKIRSTKLEDSAMYFCASSERDRNQPQHFGDGTRLSIL.

The chain has TRBV6-2 or TRBV6-3 and TRBJ2-1, with 7 positions matching TRBD2. Looked up from germline, CDR1 is MNHEY and CDR2 is SVGEGT. There are 17 residues in the CDR3. V lost 0 bases and J lost 4; bases outside the gene matches: 9. CDR3: CASSYSPPGGIYNEQFF. Here the CDR3 DNA reads TGTGCCAGCAGTTACTCCCCTCCGGGGGGTATTTACAATGAGCAGTTCTTC.

This clonotype was detected only a few times. This sequence joins TRBV5-1 and TRBJ2-3, with TRBD2 matching 7 bases. The V and J ends lost 4 bases and 2 bases, in that order; junction bases with no gene match: 7. The CDR3 contains 15 residues. The germline V gene has CDR1 SGHRS and CDR2 YFSETQ. CDR3 DNA: TGCGCCAGCAGCCTCGGACTAGGGATCACAGATACGCAGTATTTT. Its translation is CASSLGLGITDTQYF.

The V and J genes are TRBV5-1 and TRBJ1-5; D is possibly TRBD1 (6 bases). V lost 6 bases, J lost 5 bases, and 12 bases lay in between. Germline assignment: CDR1 SGHRS and CDR2 YFSETQ. The CDR3 is 13 residues long. The CDR3 region has the DNA TGCGCCAGCACCTTCAGGGGCGATCAGCCCCAGCATTTT. Translation: CASTFRGDQPQHF.

This clonotype occurred many times. The CDR3 sequence is CASSKGTTDKQFF. The CDR3 bases are TGTGCCAGTAGTAAGGGGACTACCGACAAGCAGTTCTTC. The gene calls are TRBV19 and TRBJ2-1; 7 bases agree with TRBD2. With V trimmed by 4 bases and J by 11 bases, 8 bases remained unmatched. This CDR3 has 13 amino acids. Germline V gives CDR1 LNHDA, CDR2 SQIVND (reference sequence).

The chain employs TRBV5-1 and TRBJ2-6; possibly TRBD1 for D (5 bases). V lost 4 bases, J lost 0 bases, and 8 bases lay in between. CDR3 length: 15 residues. Germline V gene data show CDR1 as SGHRS and CDR2 as YFSETQ. The chain's CDR3 is CASSQGPSGANVLTF. The CDR3 DNA reads TGCGCCAGCAGCCAGGGTCCCTCTGGGGCCAACGTCCTGACTTTC.

V is TRBV20-1 and J is TRBJ1-5, with D uncertain. With 6 bases removed from V and 4 bases from J, the gap between germline ends came to 13 bases. The CDR3 runs 13 residues. Germline V gene data show CDR1 as DFQATT and CDR2 as SNEGSKA (reference sequence). CDR3 protein: CSAYGRTNQPQHF. For the CDR3, the DNA is TGCAGTGCGTATGGACGGACTAATCAGCCCCAGCATTTT.

The rearrangement links TRBV20-1 to TRBJ2-1; a possible D gene is TRBD2 (6 bases). This CDR3 comprises 15 residues. Trimming took 4 bases from V and 4 from J, leaving 17 bases between them. From germline, CDR1 is DFQATT and CDR2 SNEGSKA (reference sequence). CDR3 residues: CSATLYRDLYNEQFF. CDR3 DNA sequence: TGCAGTGCTACCTTGTACCGGGACTTATACAATGAGCAGTTCTTC.

V usage is TRBV15 and J usage is TRBJ2-1; D is ambiguous. CDR1 and CDR2 (germline): LNHNV, YYDKDF (reference sequence). This CDR3 has 15 residues. V was trimmed by 0 bases and J by 4 bases, leaving 10 bases between them. The CDR3 DNA reads TGTGCCACCAGCAGAGATTTTGGCAGATACAATGAGCAGTTCTTC. This translates into CATSRDFGRYNEQFF.

This clonotype is judged medium-sized (0.01 to 0.1%). The chain recombines TRBV10-1 with TRBJ2-7; TRBD1 agrees at 8 bases. The CDR3 totals 15 residues. Germline V gives CDR1 WNHNN, CDR2 SYGVQD (reference sequence). The V segment lost 9 bases and the J segment 0 bases; nucleotides outside the gene matches: 10. Written as DNA, the CDR3 is TGCGCCAGGCGACCTATGGGACAGGTCTCCTACGAGCAGTACTTC. Amino acids: CARRPMGQVSYEQYF.

The J gene is TRBJ2-1, the V gene TRBV20-1; TRBD1 is a possible D gene (6 bases). V was trimmed by 3 bases and J by 1 base, leaving 7 bases between them. There are 13 residues in the CDR3. The V gene's germline CDR1 is DFQATT and CDR2 SNEGSKA (reference sequence). CDR3: CSASTGSYNEQFF. The CDR3 DNA is TGCAGTGCTAGTACAGGGTCCTACAATGAGCAGTTCTTC.

The chain recombines TRBV7-2 with TRBJ2-3; D gene ambiguous. CDR3 size: 12 residues. CDR1 is SGHTA, CDR2 FQGNSA, per germline. The V end was cut by 5 bases, the J end by 2 bases, with 5 bases between. The CDR3 reads CASSPFTDTQYF. The CDR3 DNA follows: TGTGCCAGCAGCCCTTTCACAGATACGCAGTATTTT.

The rearrangement joins TRBV5-6 to TRBJ1-1; 12 positions match TRBD1. CDR1 and CDR2 (germline): SGHDT, YYEEEE. There are 17 residues in the CDR3. Trimming took 5 bases from V and 6 from J; bases not matched to a gene: 14. CDR3 protein: CASRASRDRGLWAEAFF. The CDR3 coding sequence is TGTGCCAGCAGGGCGTCACGGGACAGGGGGCTATGGGCTGAAGCTTTCTTT.

In its sample, this clonotype was seen many times. A read error may account for a junction end that differs from germline. This rearrangement joins TRBV6-2 or TRBV6-3 to TRBJ1-2; 7 bases match TRBD1. CDR1 is MNHEY and CDR2 is SVGEGT in the germline V gene. The CDR3 runs to 12 residues. Here the CDR3 reads CASSYPDREVRF. CDR3 bases: TGTGCCAGCAGTTACCCCGACAGGGAAGTTCGCTTC.

The rearrangement uses TRBV20-1 and TRBJ1-1, with a weak D call TRBD1 (5 bases). V was trimmed by 5 bases and J by 5 bases, leaving 12 bases between them. Germline CDR1 reads DFQATT; CDR2 reads SNEGSKA (reference sequence). This CDR3 has 12 amino acids. The CDR3 sequence: CSASGLTTEAFF. In DNA, the CDR3 is TGCAGTGCTTCGGGACTGACGACTGAAGCTTTCTTT.